This T cell receptor beta chain was identified during a study of T cells in Graves' hyperthyroidism and ophthalmopathy. Researchers amplified the TCR beta CDR3 regions from RNA transcripts. First-round RT-PCR with HTBI primers amplified the TCR CDR3 region. Each CDR3 protein is one row after TCRdb ran MiXCR on the multiplex PCR reads. The table lists roughly 800,000 distinct CDR3 sequences, 38% of them singletons. This clonotype appeared a few times. PBMCs were collected from an approximately 9.3 ml volume of fresh peripheral blood. Sequencing input: blood. This receptor was identified in a young man with Graves' hyperthyroidism.

Here the CDR3 DNA reads TGCGCCAGCAGCCCGGGCTCGGGACAGTACTACGAGCAGTACTTC. It specifies CASSPGSGQYYEQYF. This rearrangement joins TRBV5-1 to TRBJ2-7; 7 nucleotides match TRBD1. Germline V gene lookup returns CDR1 SGHRS and CDR2 YFSETQ. CDR3 size: 15 residues. V was clipped by 4 bases and J by 3 bases; unmatched bases: 10.